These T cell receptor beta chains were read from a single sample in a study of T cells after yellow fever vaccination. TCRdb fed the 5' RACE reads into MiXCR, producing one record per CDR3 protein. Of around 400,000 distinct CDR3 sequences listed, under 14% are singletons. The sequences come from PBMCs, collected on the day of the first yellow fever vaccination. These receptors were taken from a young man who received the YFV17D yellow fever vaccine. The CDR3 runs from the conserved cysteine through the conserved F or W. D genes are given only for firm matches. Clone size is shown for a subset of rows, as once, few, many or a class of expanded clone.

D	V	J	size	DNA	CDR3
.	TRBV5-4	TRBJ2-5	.	TGTGCCAGCAGCTTGGTTGAGGATCTGTGGGAGACCCAGTACTTC	CASSLVEDLWETQYF
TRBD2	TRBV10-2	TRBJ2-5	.	TGCGCCAGCACAGAGGCTAGCGGGGCCCCCTGGGAGACCCAGTACTTC	CASTEASGAPWETQYF
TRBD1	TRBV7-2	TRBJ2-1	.	TGTGCCAGCAGCTCCGGGGACAGGGTCCATGAGCAGTTCTTC	CASSSGDRVHEQFF
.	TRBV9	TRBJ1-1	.	TGTGCCAGCAGCCCCAGACAGTACACTGAAGCTTTCTTT	CASSPRQYTEAFF
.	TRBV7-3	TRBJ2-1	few	TGTGCCAGCAGCTCCGGTCCTAACAGGTACAATGAGCAGTTCTTC	CASSSGPNRYNEQFF
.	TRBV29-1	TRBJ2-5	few	TGCAGCGTTGTGCGGGGACAAGAGACCCAGTACTTC	CSVVRGQETQYF
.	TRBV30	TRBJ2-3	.	TGTGCCTGGACCCCTCCGGGATCAGAAGGTTTGGGGACGCAGTATTTT	CAWTPPGSEGLGTQYF
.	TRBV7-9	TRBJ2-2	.	TGTGCCAGCATCCTTCCGAACACCGGGGAGCTGTTTTTT	CASILPNTGELFF
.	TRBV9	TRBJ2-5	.	TGTGCCAGCAGCGTAGTGGGGAGCCAAGAGACCCAGTACTTC	CASSVVGSQETQYF
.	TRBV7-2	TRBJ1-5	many	TGTGCCAGCAGCCCAGCGGCATCGGGGGGAGATCAGCCCCAGCATTTT	CASSPAASGGDQPQHF
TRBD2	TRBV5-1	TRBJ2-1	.	TGCGCCAGCAGTCCTGGGGGGAGGGGTCATGAGCAGTTCTTC	CASSPGGRGHEQFF
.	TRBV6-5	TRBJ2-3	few	TGTGCCAGCAGTTTATCCCGGGACACAACACAAGATACGCAGTATTTT	CASSLSRDTTQDTQYF
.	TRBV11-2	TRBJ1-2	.	TGTGCCAGCAGCTTATCGTACAGGGACTATGGCTACACCTTC	CASSLSYRDYGYTF
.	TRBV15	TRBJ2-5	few	TGTGCCACCAGCAGACCCGGGGGGCGCAAAGAGACCCAGTACTTC	CATSRPGGRKETQYF
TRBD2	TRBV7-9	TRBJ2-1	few	TGTGCCAGCAGCCGCCGGGCGGGGGGGCTCTACAATGAGCAGTTCTTC	CASSRRAGGLYNEQFF
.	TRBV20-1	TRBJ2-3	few	TGCAGTGCTACCTACGGACTGGGGGATGGGGATACGCAGTATTTT	CSATYGLGDGDTQYF
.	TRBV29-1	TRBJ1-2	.	TGCAGCTCGTACAGGGATGGCTATGGCTACACCTTC	CSSYRDGYGYTF
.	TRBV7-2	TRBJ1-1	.	TGTGCCAGCAGCTACGCCCCAGCGACCATGAACACTGAAGCTTTCTTT	CASSYAPATMNTEAFF
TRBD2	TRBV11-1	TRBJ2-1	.	TGTGCCAGCAGCCAGCGACTTAAGACCGGGACTAGCGGCCGATACAATGAGCAGTTCTTC	CASSQRLKTGTSGRYNEQFF
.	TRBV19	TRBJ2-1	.	TGTGCCAGTAGTCGGGCTCGGCGCCGGGATGAGCAGTTCTTC	CASSRARRRDEQFF
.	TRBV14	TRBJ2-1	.	TGTGCCAGCAGCCAAGCGGGGTCATACGATGAGCAGTTCTTC	CASSQAGSYDEQFF
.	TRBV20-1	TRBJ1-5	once	TGCAGTGCTGACCAGGGGACGGATCAGCCCCAGCATTTT	CSADQGTDQPQHF
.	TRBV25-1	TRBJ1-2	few	TGTGCCAGCAGTGTCACAGGGATCGGCTACACCTTC	CASSVTGIGYTF
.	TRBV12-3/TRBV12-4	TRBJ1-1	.	TGTGCCAGCAGTTTCGGCATTCCGAACACTGAAGCTTTCTTT	CASSFGIPNTEAFF
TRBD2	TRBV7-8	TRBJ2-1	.	TGTGCCAGCAGGGCGACTAGCGCGCCCTACAATGAGCAGTTCTTC	CASRATSAPYNEQFF
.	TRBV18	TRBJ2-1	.	TGTGCCAGCTCAATCAGCGGGTACAATGAGCAGTTCTTC	CASSISGYNEQFF
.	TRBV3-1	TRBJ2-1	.	TGTGCCAGCAGCCAAGAAGACTTATACAATGAGCAGTTCTTC	CASSQEDLYNEQFF
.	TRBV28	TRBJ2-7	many	TGTGCCAGCAGTTCTGTCGAGCCCACTCCCTACGAGCAGTACTTC	CASSSVEPTPYEQYF
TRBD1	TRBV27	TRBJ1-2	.	TGTGCCAGCAGTTTATCCGGGACAGGGGGTAGCTACACCTTC	CASSLSGTGGSYTF
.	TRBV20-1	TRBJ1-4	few	TGCAGTGCTAGAGATTGGGCAGATCCAAATGAAAAACTGTTTTTT	CSARDWADPNEKLFF
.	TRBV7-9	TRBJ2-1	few	TGTGCCAGCAGCTTCCAGGAATTCTCCTACAATGAGCAGTTCTTC	CASSFQEFSYNEQFF
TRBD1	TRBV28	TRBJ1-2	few	TGTGCCAGCAGTTCCCTGACAGGGGTCGGCTACACCTTC	CASSSLTGVGYTF
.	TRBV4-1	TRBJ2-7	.	TGCGCCAGCAGCCAAGATGGGGTACATGAGCAGTACTTC	CASSQDGVHEQYF
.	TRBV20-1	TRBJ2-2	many	TGCAGTGCTAGAGATCCTTCGGGGGTGGCCGGGGAGCTGTTTTTT	CSARDPSGVAGELFF
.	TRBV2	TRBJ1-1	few	TGTGCCAGGGCCCTCGGGACTGAAGCTTTCTTT	CARALGTEAFF
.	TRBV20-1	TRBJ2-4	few	TGCAGTGGGCAGGATGGTTTTACCAAAAACATTCAGTACTTC	CSGQDGFTKNIQYF
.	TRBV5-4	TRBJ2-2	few	TGTGCCAGCAGCTTGGCACAGGGTGGCGGGGAGCTGTTTTTT	CASSLAQGGGELFF
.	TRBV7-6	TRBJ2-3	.	TGTGCCAGCAGCGCCCCCTTGACAGAGATCACAGATACGCAGTATTTT	CASSAPLTEITDTQYF
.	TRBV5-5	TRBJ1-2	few	TGTGCCAGCAGCGACCAGGCGGGGACTAACTATGGCTACACCTTC	CASSDQAGTNYGYTF
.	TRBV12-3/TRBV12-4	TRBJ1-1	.	TGTGCCAGCAGTTTAAGAGAGCTTATGAACACTGAAGCTTTCTTT	CASSLRELMNTEAFF
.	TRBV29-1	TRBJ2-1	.	TGCAGCGCTCCCCAAGGGGAAGAGCAGTTCTTC	CSAPQGEEQFF
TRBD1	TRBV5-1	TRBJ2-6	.	TGCGCCAGCAGCTTGTTGTCACAGGGGGCAGCTGGGGCCAACGTCCTGACTTTC	CASSLLSQGAAGANVLTF